This T cell receptor beta chain was profiled in a study of graft-versus-host responses after intestinal transplantation. Whole-study context: Once they had received anti-thymocyte globulin induction, all recipients took tacrolimus and steroids for around 3 years.

The data were produced by immunoSEQ multiplex PCR, yet TCRdb's version contains in-frame clones alone and is incomplete. The data hold over 100,000 clones, with approximately 90% observed a single time. A word on this clone: Its antigen is not identified.

The CDR3 loop spans 12 amino acids. The V gene lost 5 bases and the J gene lost 8 bases, with 12 bases spanning the gap. Looked up from germline, CDR1 is SGHAT and CDR2 is FQNNGV. The sequence came from a human donor who was the organ donor for an intestinal transplant. This chain uses TRBV11-2 with TRBJ1-2; tentative D call: TRBD1 (5 bases). This material consisted of unstimulated CD4+ T cells sorted from spleen or lymph node cells, taken before transplant. The CDR3 DNA reads as TGTGCCAGCAGCGCCCGGGGGGAAGGCTACACCTTC. It translates to CASSARGEGYTF.